This T cell receptor (beta chain) was obtained from a study of blood T cells in healthy people across ages (dated by TCRdb to the mid-2010s). Notes on the research overall: In model experiments, template switching captured about one uniquely barcoded TCR beta cDNA molecule for every two T cells. The donors were divided into four age groups: young (average 16 years), middle-aged (approximately 39), aged (about 60) and long-lived (around 87). Using deep sequencing normalized with unique cDNA molecular identifiers, the study measured how TCR beta repertoire diversity changes with age. Two additional independent replicas of 1 million unique cDNA reads from the same blood draw were analyzed for two donors (one aged 18 to 30 and one aged 80 or older). To avoid experimental bias, donors of different ages were distributed randomly across sequencing lanes.

This clonotype has more than one count but fewer than ten. Its target antigen remains unknown. Per-base qualities were not stored, and no clone one base away is much larger. Measured from the cysteine to the phenylalanine, the CDR3 is 14 residues long. Only CDR3 DNA remains: 42 bases, in frame from the first base. The V and J ends are trimmed by 4 bases and 8 bases, leaving 15 bases between them. The roughly 39 donors, aged about 6 to 90 years, were systemically healthy Caucasian individuals from Russia. Roughly 10 milliliters of peripheral blood were collected from each donor into EDTA-treated Vacutainer tubes. Ficoll-Paque density-gradient centrifugation was used to isolate PBMCs, with at least 7 million per sample. Total RNA was extracted from PBMCs with Trizol reagent, with at least 6 micrograms obtained per sample. For every donor, an aliquot of PBMCs went through flow cytometry to measure the percentages of naive CD45RAhigh/CD27high T cells.

Libraries were built with 5' RACE. These reads were obtained on an Illumina HiSeq 2500. The second PCR ran for roughly 7 to 12 cycles and used a J-beta primer mix along with a sample-barcoded 5' primer. Each TCR beta cDNA molecule received a unique molecular identifier from a template-switch 5' adaptor carrying 12 random nucleotides. Each sample yielded at least 2.5 million CDR3-containing paired-end reads. All of the RNA was converted into first-strand cDNA using the Mint cDNA synthesis kit, with a TRBC-specific oligonucleotide serving as the primer. All cDNA was treated with uracil-DNA glycosylase and then went through a first 18-cycle PCR with the universal primers M1SS and BC2_uni_R. The authors' pipeline ran thus. For normalization, 1 million high-quality reads were randomly selected from each sample, with every read carrying a distinct molecular identifier. Instead of being binned into consensus sequences, reads that shared molecular identifiers were thrown out. CDR3 identification, clonotype clustering and error correction used MiTCR with a Q25 quality threshold and the strictest error-elimination algorithm. Lower-bound total TCR beta diversity was estimated with a nonparametric unseen species model using Euler transformation. In-frame beta chains were kept once TCRdb had trimmed the public reads at Q25 with fastp and called clones with MiXCR. CDR3 protein sequences are deduplicated, and each keeps its most common genes and DNA. These V and J calls derive from TCRdb rather than the authors' analysis. This sample is represented by 650,000 to 800,000 distinct CDR3 sequences; under 45% of them were singletons. Of the sample, around 21% is held by the ten largest clones.

The full study reports these points: As age increased, observed TCR beta diversity per million T cells dropped in a roughly linear way, and a significant reduction was already evident by age 40. Conclusive comparison of naive and antigen-experienced compartments was prevented by the profiling of bulk unsorted PBMCs. The percentage of naive T cells measured by flow cytometry correlated strongly with observed TCR beta diversity. Compared with the aged group, the long-lived group had more naive CD4+ T cells, fewer expanded clones and increased TCR diversity, suggesting age selection. The CMV infection status of donors was not known, potentially confounding age-related changes in expanded clonotypes. Total diversity estimates from one million sequenced T cells were considered lower bounds and underestimates.

The V gene is TRBV12-3 or TRBV12-4 and the J gene is TRBJ2-1; the D gene is possibly TRBD1, with 5 bases matching. This receptor was identified in a man in his 60s in good health. The sample consisted of blood. The CDR3 is CASSYQGRLYEQFF. The sequenced DNA is TGTGCCAGCAGTTATCAGGGAAGGCTCTATGAGCAGTTCTTC.